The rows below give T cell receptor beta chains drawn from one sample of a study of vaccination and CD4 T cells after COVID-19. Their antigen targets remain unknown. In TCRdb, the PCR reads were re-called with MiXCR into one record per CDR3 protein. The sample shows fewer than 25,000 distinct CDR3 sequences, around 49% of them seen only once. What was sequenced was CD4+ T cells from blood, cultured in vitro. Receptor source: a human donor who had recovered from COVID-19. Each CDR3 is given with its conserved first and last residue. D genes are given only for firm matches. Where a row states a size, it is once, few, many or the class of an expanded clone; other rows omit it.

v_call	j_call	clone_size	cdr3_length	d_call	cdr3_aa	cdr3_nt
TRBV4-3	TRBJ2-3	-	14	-	CASSQAPYTDTQYF	TGCGCCAGCAGCCAGGCACCCTACACAGATACGCAGTATTTT
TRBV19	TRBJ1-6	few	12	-	CASSFLNSPLHF	TGTGCCAGTAGTTTTCTTAATTCACCCCTCCACTTT
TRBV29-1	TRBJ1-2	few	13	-	CSVEDADNYGYTF	TGCAGCGTTGAAGATGCAGATAACTATGGCTACACCTTC
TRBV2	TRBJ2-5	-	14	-	CASSVEANQETQYF	TGTGCCAGCAGTGTTGAAGCTAACCAAGAGACCCAGTACTTC
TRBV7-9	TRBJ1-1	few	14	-	CASRGGPGNTEAFF	TGTGCCAGCAGAGGAGGTCCCGGGAACACTGAAGCTTTCTTT
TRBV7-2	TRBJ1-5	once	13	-	CASSPNIAQPQHF	TGTGCCAGCAGCCCAAATATAGCTCAGCCCCAGCATTTT
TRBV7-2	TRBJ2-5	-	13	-	CASSQPGKETQYF	TGTGCCAGCAGCCAACCGGGTAAAGAGACCCAGTACTTC
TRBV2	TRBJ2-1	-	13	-	CASSEARGYEQFF	TGTGCCAGCAGTGAAGCGAGGGGCTATGAGCAGTTCTTC
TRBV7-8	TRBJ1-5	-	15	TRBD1	CASSAGGQVNQPQHF	TGTGCCAGCAGTGCAGGGGGTCAGGTCAATCAGCCCCAGCATTTT
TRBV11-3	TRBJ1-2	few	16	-	CASSLGVTEPNYGYTF	TGTGCCAGCAGCTTAGGCGTAACAGAACCCAACTATGGCTACACCTTC
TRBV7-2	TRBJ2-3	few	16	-	CASSLFGGSTSDTQYF	TGTGCCAGCAGCTTATTTGGAGGTTCAACCTCAGATACGCAGTATTTT
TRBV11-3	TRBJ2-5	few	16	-	CASSLGAAGHQETQYF	TGTGCCAGCAGCTTAGGGGCGGCAGGCCATCAAGAGACCCAGTACTTC
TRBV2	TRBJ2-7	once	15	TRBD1	CASRVDRGYSYEQYF	TGTGCCAGCAGGGTCGACAGGGGCTACTCCTACGAGCAGTACTTC
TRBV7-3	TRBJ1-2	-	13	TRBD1	CASSSDRLYGYTF	TGTGCCAGCAGCTCGGACAGGCTCTATGGCTACACCTTC
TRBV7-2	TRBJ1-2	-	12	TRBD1	CASSRTGYGYTF	TGTGCCAGCAGCCGGACAGGTTATGGCTACACCTTC
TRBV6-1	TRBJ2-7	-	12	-	CASKEGPGEQYF	TGTGCCAGCAAAGAGGGTCCGGGCGAGCAGTACTTC
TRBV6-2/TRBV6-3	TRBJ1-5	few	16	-	CASSYPVDFSNQPQHF	TGTGCCAGCAGTTACCCGGTCGACTTTAGCAATCAGCCCCAGCATTTT
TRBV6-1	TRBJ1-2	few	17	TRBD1	CASSPLGNRGEYYGYTF	TGTGCCAGCAGTCCTTTGGGGAACAGGGGCGAATACTATGGCTACACCTTC
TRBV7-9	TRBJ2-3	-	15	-	CASSFRQGGTDTQYF	TGTGCCAGCAGCTTCAGGCAGGGAGGTACAGATACGCAGTATTTT
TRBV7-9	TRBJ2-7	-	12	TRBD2	CAAGGGSYEQYF	TGTGCGGCGGGGGGGGGCTCCTACGAGCAGTACTTC
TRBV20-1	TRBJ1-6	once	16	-	CSAAPEGRAYNSPPHF	TGCAGTGCGGCCCCCGAGGGCAGGGCCTATAATTCACCCCCCCACTTT
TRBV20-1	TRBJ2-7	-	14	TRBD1	CSARVNTGVSEQYF	TGCAGTGCTAGAGTCAACACAGGGGTCTCCGAGCAGTACTTC
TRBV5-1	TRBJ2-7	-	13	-	CASSNEGAYEQYF	TGCGCCAGCAGCAACGAGGGCGCCTACGAGCAGTACTTC
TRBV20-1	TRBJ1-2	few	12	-	CSAVDGNYGYTF	TGCAGTGCTGTGGACGGGAACTATGGCTACACCTTC